A selection of T cell receptor beta chains follows, all from one sample in a study of cytomegalovirus exposure and HLA in healthy donors. Sequencing used immunoSEQ multiplex PCR; TCRdb keeps in-frame clones, though not all of them. The sample records over 250,000 clones, about 90% being singletons. Sequencing used PBMCs. The receptors stem from a woman in her 30s in good health and CMV-seropositive. CDR3s include the opening cysteine and the closing phenylalanine or tryptophan. The order of the fields is clone size, J gene, V gene, D gene, CDR3 protein, CDR3 DNA. D genes are given only for firm matches. Clone size is not always given. Where it is, it says once, few, many or a class for expanded clones.

clone_size: once
j_call: TRBJ2-7
v_call: TRBV10-3
d_call: NA
cdr3_aa: CAIGTGREGEQYF
cdr3_nt: TGTGCCATAGGGACAGGCCGGGAGGGCGAGCAGTACTTC

clone_size: NA
j_call: TRBJ1-2
v_call: TRBV18
d_call: NA
cdr3_aa: CASSPIQAPGYGYTF
cdr3_nt: TGTGCCAGCTCACCAATACAGGCCCCGGGCTATGGCTACACCTTC

clone_size: many
j_call: TRBJ2-7
v_call: TRBV7-2
d_call: NA
cdr3_aa: CASSLDVYEQYF
cdr3_nt: TGTGCCAGCAGCTTAGACGTCTACGAGCAGTACTTC

clone_size: NA
j_call: TRBJ2-1
v_call: TRBV7-2
d_call: TRBD2
cdr3_aa: CASSPPGLAAYNEQFF
cdr3_nt: TGTGCCAGCAGCCCCCCGGGACTAGCGGCATACAATGAGCAGTTCTTC

clone_size: NA
j_call: TRBJ2-2
v_call: TRBV7-9
d_call: NA
cdr3_aa: CASSFIVRDRNTGELFF
cdr3_nt: TGTGCCAGCAGCTTCATCGTGAGGGATAGGAACACCGGGGAGCTGTTTTTT

clone_size: NA
j_call: TRBJ1-2
v_call: TRBV30
d_call: TRBD1
cdr3_aa: CAWTGGEYGYTF
cdr3_nt: TGTGCCTGGACAGGGGGCGAATATGGCTACACCTTC

clone_size: NA
j_call: TRBJ1-2
v_call: TRBV6-6
d_call: NA
cdr3_aa: CASSYDSNYGYTF
cdr3_nt: TGTGCCAGCAGTTACGACAGCAACTATGGCTACACCTTC

clone_size: NA
j_call: TRBJ2-3
v_call: TRBV7-2
d_call: NA
cdr3_aa: CASTTPGDTQYF
cdr3_nt: TGTGCCAGCACGACCCCCGGGGATACGCAGTATTTT

clone_size: NA
j_call: TRBJ2-1
v_call: TRBV4-1
d_call: NA
cdr3_aa: CASSQVRDSYNEQFF
cdr3_nt: TGCGCCAGCAGCCAAGTCCGGGACTCCTACAATGAGCAGTTCTTC

clone_size: NA
j_call: TRBJ1-1
v_call: TRBV28
d_call: NA
cdr3_aa: CATRYTEAFF
cdr3_nt: TGTGCCACACGTTACACTGAAGCTTTCTTT

clone_size: NA
j_call: TRBJ2-3
v_call: TRBV9
d_call: TRBD1
cdr3_aa: CASSGPGQDYTDTQYF
cdr3_nt: TGTGCCAGCAGCGGACCGGGACAGGACTACACAGATACGCAGTATTTT

clone_size: NA
j_call: TRBJ2-1
v_call: TRBV2
d_call: NA
cdr3_aa: CASMWAEQFF
cdr3_nt: TGTGCCAGCATGTGGGCTGAGCAGTTCTTC

clone_size: NA
j_call: TRBJ2-7
v_call: TRBV27
d_call: NA
cdr3_aa: CASSADTAYEQYF
cdr3_nt: TGTGCCAGCAGTGCAGATACAGCTTACGAGCAGTACTTC

clone_size: NA
j_call: TRBJ2-1
v_call: TRBV7-9
d_call: NA
cdr3_aa: CASSLPGGGGLNEQFF
cdr3_nt: TGTGCCAGCAGCCTCCCGGGAGGGGGCGGGCTCAATGAGCAGTTCTTC

clone_size: NA
j_call: TRBJ1-1
v_call: TRBV4-3
d_call: TRBD1
cdr3_aa: CASSQTGTGTNTEAFF
cdr3_nt: TGCGCCAGCAGCCAAACCGGGACAGGGACGAACACTGAAGCTTTCTTT

clone_size: NA
j_call: TRBJ1-5
v_call: TRBV5-1
d_call: NA
cdr3_aa: CASSLGGASNQPQHF
cdr3_nt: TGCGCCAGCAGCTTGGGGGGGGCGAGCAATCAGCCCCAGCATTTT

clone_size: NA
j_call: TRBJ2-3
v_call: TRBV29-1
d_call: NA
cdr3_aa: CSVAGNPHTDTQYF
cdr3_nt: TGCAGCGTTGCGGGCAACCCCCACACAGATACGCAGTATTTT

clone_size: NA
j_call: TRBJ2-5
v_call: TRBV4-1
d_call: NA
cdr3_aa: CASSQWVGEETQYF
cdr3_nt: TGCGCCAGCAGCCAATGGGTAGGGGAAGAGACCCAGTACTTC

clone_size: NA
j_call: TRBJ2-6
v_call: TRBV7-8
d_call: NA
cdr3_aa: CASSLADTEPLDSGANVLTF
cdr3_nt: TGTGCCAGCAGCTTAGCAGACACGGAGCCTTTAGACTCTGGGGCCAACGTCCTGACTTTC

clone_size: few
j_call: TRBJ2-1
v_call: TRBV4-3
d_call: TRBD1
cdr3_aa: CASSQVTGGSYNEQFF
cdr3_nt: TGCGCCAGCAGCCAAGTAACAGGGGGGTCCTACAATGAGCAGTTCTTC

clone_size: few
j_call: TRBJ2-7
v_call: TRBV5-3
d_call: NA
cdr3_aa: CARSWDPLTPSDEQYF
cdr3_nt: TGTGCCAGAAGTTGGGACCCACTTACCCCCTCGGACGAGCAGTACTTC

clone_size: NA
j_call: TRBJ2-4
v_call: TRBV5-8
d_call: NA
cdr3_aa: CASSAGDIQYF
cdr3_nt: TGTGCCAGCAGCGCAGGGGACATTCAGTACTTC

clone_size: NA
j_call: TRBJ1-1
v_call: TRBV13
d_call: NA
cdr3_aa: CASSYPLTRAATEAFF
cdr3_nt: TGTGCCAGCAGCTACCCCCTGACCCGGGCGGCGACTGAAGCTTTCTTT

clone_size: NA
j_call: TRBJ2-7
v_call: TRBV18
d_call: NA
cdr3_aa: CASSPDSVDEQYF
cdr3_nt: TGTGCCAGCTCACCAGATAGCGTTGACGAGCAGTACTTC

clone_size: once
j_call: TRBJ2-2
v_call: TRBV11-2
d_call: NA
cdr3_aa: CASSPNGRGELFF
cdr3_nt: TGTGCCAGCAGCCCGAATGGCCGCGGGGAGCTGTTTTTT

clone_size: NA
j_call: TRBJ1-4
v_call: TRBV7-8
d_call: NA
cdr3_aa: CASSLEGDPNEKLFF
cdr3_nt: TGTGCCAGCAGCTTGGAGGGGGACCCAAATGAAAAACTGTTTTTT

clone_size: NA
j_call: TRBJ1-2
v_call: TRBV6-5
d_call: NA
cdr3_aa: CASSPATGTYGYTF
cdr3_nt: TGTGCCAGCAGTCCCGCCACAGGCACCTATGGCTACACCTTC

clone_size: few
j_call: TRBJ1-2
v_call: TRBV20-1
d_call: NA
cdr3_aa: CSARDRSYTF
cdr3_nt: TGCAGTGCTAGAGATAGAAGCTACACCTTC

clone_size: NA
j_call: TRBJ1-1
v_call: TRBV7-2
d_call: NA
cdr3_aa: CASSLSGRGSAEAFF
cdr3_nt: TGTGCCAGCAGCTTATCGGGGAGGGGGAGCGCTGAAGCTTTCTTT

clone_size: NA
j_call: TRBJ1-5
v_call: TRBV5-8
d_call: NA
cdr3_aa: CASSLGQRRLGNQPQHF
cdr3_nt: TGTGCCAGCAGCTTAGGACAGCGTCGACTTGGGAATCAGCCCCAGCATTTT